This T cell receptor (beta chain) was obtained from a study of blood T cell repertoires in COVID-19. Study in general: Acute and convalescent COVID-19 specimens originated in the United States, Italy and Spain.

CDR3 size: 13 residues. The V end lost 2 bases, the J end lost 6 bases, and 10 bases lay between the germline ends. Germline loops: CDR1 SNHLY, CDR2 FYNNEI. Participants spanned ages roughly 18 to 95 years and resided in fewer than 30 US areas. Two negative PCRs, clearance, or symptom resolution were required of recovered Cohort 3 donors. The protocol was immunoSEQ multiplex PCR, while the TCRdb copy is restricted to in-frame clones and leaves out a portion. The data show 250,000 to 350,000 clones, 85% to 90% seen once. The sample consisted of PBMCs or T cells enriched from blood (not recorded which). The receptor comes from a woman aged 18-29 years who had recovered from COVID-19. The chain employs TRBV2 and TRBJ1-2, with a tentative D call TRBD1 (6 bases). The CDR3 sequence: CASSEYRANGYTF. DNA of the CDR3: TGTGCCAGCAGTGAATACAGGGCTAATGGCTACACCTTC.